This TCR beta chain appears in the sequencing data of a study of shared clonotypes between healthy human individuals. Assay runs were performed at deep level. The protocol was immunoSEQ multiplex PCR, while the TCRdb copy is restricted to in-frame clones and leaves out a portion. The table has around 1.1 million clones, around 78% seen once. A remark on this clone: Its antigen is not identified.

Per germline, CDR1 KGHSH and CDR2 LQKENI. Germline trimming cut 1 base from V and 4 bases from J; bases unmatched to any gene: 6. This CDR3 has 16 residues. Findings and limits, study-wide: There were few donors, and this limited the genetic and exposure-history diversity represented. Lower generation probabilities were found for non-shared clonotypes than for those shared by all four donors.

The specimen was memory CD4+ T cells from PBMCs. Documented subset: CD45RA-negative fraction. The TCR sequence derives from a young man in good health. Some clones in this sample may be carry-over from other donors' samples. The rearrangement joins TRBV18 to TRBJ2-5, with 10 positions matching TRBD2. The CDR3 sequence: CASSPQLAGGGETQYF. The CDR3 DNA sequence: TGTGCCAGCTCACCACAGTTAGCGGGAGGAGGAGAGACCCAGTACTTC.